The clone carrying this T cell receptor (beta chain) was observed once. Its antigen is unknown. These data are taken from a study of OX40 agonist ivuxolimab in advanced cancers. Overall study: Age averaged about 62 years (range roughly 23 to 80), and around 78% were male.

The assay was immunoSEQ multiplex PCR, and TCRdb's table has in-frame clones only and misses some. The sample holds 100,000 to 150,000 clones, about 94% seen once. General study findings and limits: Circulating CD4+ and CD8+ T cells showed clonal expansion by week 6 at 0.1 to 3.0 mg/kg.

CDR3 length equals 14 residues. V lost 0 bases to trimming and J lost 1 base, with 7 bases between them. Germline V gene data show CDR1 as SGHTA and CDR2 as FQGTGA. The sequencing used CD4+ or CD8+ T cells sorted from blood, collected in a trial of the OX40 agonist ivuxolimab. The rearrangement uses TRBV7-3 and TRBJ2-7; D is unclear. This sequence originates from an adult with an advanced solid tumor such as melanoma, head and neck, liver or kidney cancer. As DNA, the CDR3 is TGTGCCAGCAGCTTAACGGATACTTCCTACGAGCAGTACTTC. Its translation is CASSLTDTSYEQYF.